The next 27 T cell receptor beta chains were all read from a single sample in a study of cytomegalovirus exposure and HLA in healthy donors. The PCR was carried out with 60 Vbeta primers and 13 Jbeta primers. The table came from immunoSEQ multiplex PCR; TCRdb's copy has only in-frame clones and leaves some out. The sample contains 150,000 to 200,000 clones, roughly 68% of which appear only once. The sequencing sample was made of PBMCs. Receptor source: a man younger than 45 in good health and CMV-seropositive.

This clone was observed a handful of times. V is TRBV7-8 and J is TRBJ2-1, with 8 bases matching TRBD2. Germline CDR1 and CDR2: SGHVS and FQNEAQ. CDR3 length equals 14 residues. J was trimmed by 4 bases and V by 4 bases; bases with no gene match: 3. CDR3 sequence: CASSSSGLYNEQFF. The CDR3 DNA is TGTGCCAGCAGCTCTAGCGGGTTATACAATGAGCAGTTCTTC. The whole variable domain, remainder taken from reference TRBV7-8 and TRBJ2-1, is GAGVSQSPRYKVAKRGQDVALRCDPISGHVSLFWYQQALGQGPEFLTYFQNEAQLDKSGLPSDRFFAERPEGSVSTLKIQRTQQEDSAVYLCASSSSGLYNEQFFGPGTRLTVL.

The chain couples TRBV6-6 to TRBJ1-1, with D possibly TRBD1 on 6 matching bases. CDR3 length: 15 residues. V lost 4 bases to trimming and J lost 5 bases, with 17 bases between them. Germline-derived CDR1 and CDR2 are MNHNY and SVGAGI (reference sequence). The CDR3 region is CASSSQQGVGTEAFF. As DNA, the CDR3 is TGTGCCAGCAGTTCCCAACAGGGAGTTGGAACTGAAGCTTTCTTT.

The chain has TRBV5-1 and TRBJ2-3; TRBD1 matches 8 bases. V dropped 4 bases and J dropped 6; count of bases not matched to a gene: 4. The germline V gene has CDR1 SGHRS and CDR2 YFSETQ. This CDR3 spans 13 amino acids. CDR3 sequence reads: CASSVTGDDTQYF. Written as DNA, the CDR3 is TGCGCCAGCAGCGTGACAGGGGACGATACGCAGTATTTT. The full variable domain, its missing parts supplied by reference TRBV5-1 and TRBJ2-3, is KAGVTQTPRYLIKTRGQQVTLSCSPISGHRSVSWYQQTPGQGLQFLFEYFSETQRNKGNFPGRFSGRQFSNSRSEMNVSTLELGDSALYLCASSVTGDDTQYFGPGTRLTVL.

The V and J genes are TRBV29-1 and TRBJ2-3; D is possibly TRBD1 (6 bases). The CDR3 runs 14 residues. The germline gives CDR1 SQVTM, CDR2 ANQGSEA. V was trimmed by 5 bases and J by 2 bases, leaving 14 bases between them. The CDR3 region has the DNA TGCAGCGTTCGCCCGGGACATATCACAGATACGCAGTATTTT. It specifies CSVRPGHITDTQYF.

The rearrangement uses TRBV5-4 and TRBJ2-7; 10 bases align to TRBD1. V gave up 2 bases and J gave up 2 bases; unmatched junction bases: 4. The CDR3 is 15 residues long. CDR1 and CDR2 from the germline V gene are SGHNT and YYREEE (reference sequence). Written as DNA, the CDR3 is TGTGCCAGCAGCTTATCCGGACAGGGGGCCTACGAGCAGTACTTC. Its translation is CASSLSGQGAYEQYF.

V and J are TRBV5-1 and TRBJ2-5; a possible D gene is TRBD1 (6 bases). V lost 1 base, J lost 0 bases, and 10 bases lay in between. Germline V lookup: CDR1 SGHRS, CDR2 YFSETQ. The CDR3 totals 15 residues. The DNA for the CDR3 is TGCGCCAGCAGCTTGCAGGGGCAGTACCAAGAGACCCAGTACTTC. Its translation is CASSLQGQYQETQYF.

This clone was seen only a few times. This sequence joins TRBV30 and TRBJ2-5; no clear D. Germline V gives CDR1 GTSNPN, CDR2 SVGIG (reference sequence). This CDR3 has 13 amino acids. V lost 0 bases and J 5 bases, leaving 10 bases between the germline ends. The CDR3 sequence is CAWSVLSFETQYF. CDR3 nucleotides: TGTGCCTGGAGTGTACTTAGTTTCGAGACCCAGTACTTC.

The chain carries TRBV4-1 and TRBJ2-7, with D hard to call. Looked up from germline, CDR1 is MGHRA and CDR2 is YSYEKL. This CDR3 comprises 15 residues. V gave up 4 bases and J gave up 0 bases, with 13 bases separating them. This CDR3 reads CASSPTPTASYEQYF. The CDR3 DNA follows: TGCGCCAGCAGCCCTACCCCCACAGCCTCCTACGAGCAGTACTTC.

The V call is TRBV28, the J call TRBJ1-1, with D unresolved. V lost 0 bases and J 7 bases, leaving 6 bases between the germline ends. The CDR3 consists of 12 residues. Germline loops: CDR1 MDHEN, CDR2 SYDVKM. The CDR3 DNA reads as TGTGCCAGCAGTTTATGGTCAGATGAAGCTTTCTTT. Encoded protein: CASSLWSDEAFF.

In this sample, this clone turned up a few times. The chain recombines TRBV2 with TRBJ1-2, with a tentative D call TRBD1 (5 bases). The length of the CDR3 is 14 residues. V lost 5 bases, J lost 3 bases, and 13 bases lay in between. The germline V gene encodes CDR1 SNHLY and CDR2 FYNNEI. CDR3 bases: TGTGCCAGCAGTACAAGACAGTACTACTATGGCTACACCTTC. Its translation is CASSTRQYYYGYTF.

The genes are TRBV5-4 and TRBJ1-1, with 8 bases aligning to TRBD1. Germline CDR1 SGHNT, CDR2 YYREEE (reference sequence). The CDR3 length is 15 residues. V lost 2 bases to trimming and J lost 2 bases; unmatched junction nucleotides: 5. The chain's CDR3 is CASSLQGGGNTEAFF. The CDR3 region has the DNA TGTGCCAGCAGCTTACAGGGGGGGGGAAACACTGAAGCTTTCTTT. The full variable domain, rest sourced from reference TRBV5-4 and TRBJ1-1, is ETGVTQSPTHLIKTRGQQVTLRCSSQSGHNTVSWYQQALGQGPQFIFQYYREEENGRGNFPPRFSGLQFPNYSSELNVNALELDDSALYLCASSLQGGGNTEAFFGQGTRLTVV.

As DNA, the CDR3 is TGTGCCAGCAGCTTAGGTATGCGGGAGAATGGCTACACCTTC. This codes for CASSLGMRENGYTF. This sequence joins TRBV7-6 and TRBJ1-2, with D uncertain. Germline loops: CDR1 SGHVS, CDR2 FNYEAQ. The CDR3 loop spans 14 amino acids. V was cut by 1 base and J by 6 bases, with 12 bases left in between.

This chain links TRBV11-2 with TRBJ2-5, with D unclear. V lost 0 bases and J 5 bases, leaving 7 bases between the germline ends. CDR3 length: 13 residues. Per the germline V gene, CDR1 is SGHAT and CDR2 is FQNNGV. CDR3 loop: CASSLERLETQYF. The DNA for the CDR3 is TGTGCCAGCAGCTTAGAGAGGTTGGAGACCCAGTACTTC.

The rearrangement links TRBV6-5 to TRBJ2-2; 9 nucleotides match TRBD1. The V gene end was trimmed by 6 bases and the J gene end by 6 bases; junction bases not matched to a gene: 5. Germline lookup yields CDR1 MNHEY and CDR2 SVGAGI. CDR3 length: 14 amino acids. In DNA form, the CDR3 reads TGTGCCAGCAGAAGACAGGGGGGAGCCGGGGAGCTGTTTTTT. Encoded protein: CASRRQGGAGELFF.

The rearrangement links TRBV30 to TRBJ2-5; D not resolved. The CDR3 covers 13 residues. The ends were cut back, 2 bases at V and 5 bases at J, with 12 bases in the middle. CDR1 and CDR2 (germline): GTSNPN, SVGIG (reference sequence). This chain's CDR3 is CAWSTSLFETQYF. The DNA for the CDR3 is TGTGCCTGGAGTACCTCACTTTTTGAGACCCAGTACTTC.

The genes are TRBV6-5 and TRBJ2-7; D is possibly TRBD2 (6 bases). CDR1 is MNHEY, CDR2 SVGAGI, per germline. The CDR3 has 16 residues. Trimming stripped 0 bases from V and 0 bases from J, with 12 bases between. The CDR3 reads CASSYSGGGPSYEQYF. The CDR3 DNA is TGTGCCAGCAGTTACTCGGGGGGAGGTCCCTCCTACGAGCAGTACTTC.

The rearrangement uses TRBV6-6 and TRBJ1-2, with a tentative D call TRBD1 (5 bases). Trimming shortened V by 6 bases and J by 8 bases, and 13 bases separated the two germline ends. Germline values: CDR1 MNHNY, CDR2 SVGAGI (reference sequence). There are 12 residues in the CDR3. This chain's CDR3 is CASRTQGGGYTF. CDR3 nucleotide sequence: TGTGCCAGCAGGACCCAGGGAGGAGGCTACACCTTC.

The chain joins TRBV29-1 to TRBJ2-3; D ambiguous. Trimming removed 7 bases from V and 0 bases from J, with 8 bases in between. The CDR3 is made up of 12 amino acids. Germline V gene lookup returns CDR1 SQVTM and CDR2 ANQGSEA. The CDR3 coding sequence is TGCAGCGCCCCTTTTAGCACAGATACGCAGTATTTT. Translation gives CSAPFSTDTQYF.

This CDR3 reads CATPLGGRGANVLTF. CDR3 DNA: TGTGCCACTCCTCTCGGGGGGCGTGGGGCCAACGTCCTGACTTTC. This rearrangement joins TRBV27 to TRBJ2-6, with D possibly TRBD2 on 7 matching bases. The CDR3 is made up of 15 amino acids. Per germline, CDR1 MNHEY and CDR2 SMNVEV (reference sequence). V was cut by 10 bases and J by 3 bases, with 16 bases left in between.

CDR3 region: CASSYLGEYNEQFF. CDR3 nucleotides: TGTGCCAGCAGTTACCTTGGGGAGTACAATGAGCAGTTCTTC. The V call is TRBV6-6, the J call TRBJ2-1, with D perhaps TRBD2 (5 bases). V was pared by 2 bases and J by 4 bases, with 9 bases between. This CDR3 is 14 amino acids long. Germline assignment: CDR1 MNHNY and CDR2 SVGAGI (reference sequence).

The V and J genes are TRBV11-2 and TRBJ1-6, with 7 nucleotides matching TRBD1. CDR3 length equals 17 residues. Germline CDR1 is SGHAT and CDR2 is FQNNGV. Trimming took 4 bases from V and 4 from J; bases not matched to a gene: 10. The CDR3 spells CASSSAGTADYNSPLHF. The CDR3 DNA reads as TGTGCCAGCAGCTCAGCCGGGACAGCAGATTATAATTCACCCCTCCACTTT.

This sequence joins TRBV19 and TRBJ2-1, with 9 positions matching TRBD1. Germline CDR1 and CDR2: LNHDA and SQIVND (reference sequence). The CDR3 contains 16 residues. J was trimmed by 0 bases and V by 3 bases; bases with no gene match: 3. CDR3 protein: CASSIGTGSSYNEQFF. CDR3 nucleotide sequence: TGTGCCAGTAGTATTGGGACAGGGAGCTCCTACAATGAGCAGTTCTTC.

The chain uses TRBV13 and TRBJ2-1, with TRBD2 matching 14 bases. Germline-derived CDR1 and CDR2 are PRHDT and FYEKMQ (reference sequence). The CDR3 sequence is 21 residues long. With 4 bases clipped from V and 2 bases from J, the junction kept 16 bases outside the gene matches. The CDR3 bases are TGTGCCAGCAGCTCCGTCTTCCCGGGACTAGCGGGAGCGGGTCCCTACAATGAGCAGTTCTTC. It encodes CASSSVFPGLAGAGPYNEQFF.

V gene TRBV30 combines with J gene TRBJ2-7, with D maybe TRBD1 (5 bases). The V end lost 4 bases, the J end lost 1 base, and 11 bases lay between the germline ends. The germline CDR1 and CDR2 sequences are GTSNPN and SVGIG (reference sequence). The CDR3 has 13 amino acids. DNA of the CDR3: TGTGCCTGGACCAAACAGGTATCCTACGAGCAGTACTTC. As protein: CAWTKQVSYEQYF.

V usage is TRBV4-1 and J usage is TRBJ2-1; perhaps TRBD1 as D (5 bases). CDR3 length: 16 amino acids. Per the germline V gene, CDR1 is MGHRA and CDR2 is YSYEKL. The V end lost 4 bases, the J end lost 1 base, and 14 bases lay between the germline ends. CDR3 nucleotide sequence: TGCGCCAGCAGCCCCCTGGCAGGGCTATCCTACAATGAGCAGTTCTTC. Amino acid sequence: CASSPLAGLSYNEQFF.

The V gene is TRBV19, the J gene TRBJ2-1; D is perhaps TRBD1 (6 bases). V shed 5 bases and J shed 8 bases, with 10 bases lying between them. The CDR3 extends over 12 amino acids. Per the germline V gene, CDR1 is LNHDA and CDR2 is SQIVND (reference sequence). The CDR3 loop is CASSFGGDEQFF. As DNA, the CDR3 is TGTGCCAGTAGTTTTGGGGGCGATGAGCAGTTCTTC.

As regards this clone: The sample holds other DNA sequences that translate to the same CDR3. J is TRBJ1-1 and V is TRBV28; 8 positions agree with TRBD1. Germline values: CDR1 MDHEN, CDR2 SYDVKM. CDR3 length equals 14 residues. Trimming cost V 4 bases and J 5 bases; bases outside gene matches: 6. The CDR3 reads CASSSGQGRTEAFF. The CDR3 bases are TGTGCCAGCAGTTCAGGACAGGGTCGAACTGAAGCTTTCTTT.